This entry lists 12 T cell receptor beta chains sequenced from one sample in a study of CD8 T cells in Susac syndrome (dated by TCRdb to 2018 to 2020). The library relied on the immunoSEQ multiplex PCR assay. RNA was extracted with the RNeasy kit and 0.5 to 1 ug was reverse transcribed using random hexamers. In-frame beta chains were kept once TCRdb had trimmed the public reads at Q25 with fastp and called clones with MiXCR. Records with the same CDR3 protein are collapsed into one entry carrying the most frequent genes and DNA. The sample data list some 160,000 distinct CDR3 sequences, and 92% of these were observed just once. The biggest ten clones account for roughly 0.08% of the sample. What was sequenced was CD4+ T cells from PBMCs. These receptors were obtained from a human donor in good health.

The CDR3 DNA is TGTGCCAGCAGCTCGGACGGCAACTATGGCTACACCTTC. Translating gives CASSSDGNYGYTF. This chain joins TRBV7-9 and TRBJ1-2; no firm D call. The V and J ends lost 4 bases and 2 bases respectively, with 8 bases between them. The CDR3 is made up of 13 amino acids. CDR1 and CDR2 (germline): SEHNR, FQNEAQ (reference sequence).

The V gene is TRBV20-1, the J gene TRBJ2-7; TRBD2 aligns across 10 bases. Germline CDR1 reads DFQATT; CDR2 reads SNEGSKA (reference sequence). V shed 0 bases, J shed 6 bases, and the junction held 11 bases outside the gene matches. CDR3 length equals 16 residues. DNA of the CDR3: TGCAGTGCTAGAGACGGGGCGGCTAGCGGGAGTAGCGAGCAGTACTTC. Its protein product is CSARDGAASGSSEQYF.

The V gene is TRBV7-2, the J gene TRBJ2-7, with D perhaps matching TRBD1 or TRBD2 (5 bases each). Between the trimmed V and J ends, which lost 8 bases and 2 bases, there was a span of 16 bases. This CDR3 region has 14 residues. Germline lookup yields CDR1 SGHTA and CDR2 FQGNSA. CDR3: CASQGTGLTYEQYF. CDR3 nucleotides: TGTGCCAGCCAAGGAACGGGGCTAACCTACGAGCAGTACTTC.

The chain carries TRBV5-1 and TRBJ1-5; D remains ambiguous. This CDR3 contains 14 residues. The V end lost 1 base, the J end lost 4 bases, and 9 bases lay between the germline ends. CDR1 is SGHRS and CDR2 is YFSETQ in the germline V gene. The CDR3 spells CASSLWPGNQPQHF. CDR3 DNA: TGCGCCAGCAGCTTGTGGCCAGGAAATCAGCCCCAGCATTTT.

This sequence joins TRBV30 and TRBJ2-3; perhaps TRBD2 as D (5 bases). CDR1 is GTSNPN and CDR2 is SVGIG in the germline V gene (reference sequence). V gave up 1 base and J gave up 1 base, with 18 bases separating them. This CDR3 has 17 amino acids. The CDR3 is CAWSAGILRVGTDTQYF. The CDR3 DNA follows: TGTGCCTGGAGTGCAGGCATTTTGAGGGTGGGCACAGATACGCAGTATTTT. Drawing the rest from reference TRBV30 and TRBJ2-3, the complete variable domain is SQTIHQWPATLVQPVGSPLSLECTVEGTSNPNLYWYRQAAGRGLQLLFYSVGIGQISSEVPQNLSASRPQDRQFILSSKKLLLSDSGFYLCAWSAGILRVGTDTQYFGPGTRLTVL.

The chain recombines TRBV6-2 or TRBV6-3 with TRBJ2-7; D may be TRBD2 (6 bases). The CDR3 extends over 15 amino acids. V was pared by 1 base and J by 2 bases, with 12 bases between. The V gene's germline CDR1 is MNHEY and CDR2 SVGEGT. CDR3 bases: TGTGCCAGCAGTTACTGGGCCGGGAGAGCCTACGAGCAGTACTTC. Translating gives CASSYWAGRAYEQYF.

About this clonotype: One junction end disagrees with the germline gene, perhaps due to a read error. The gene calls are TRBV20-1 and TRBJ2-5; 15 bases line up with TRBD2. This CDR3 contains 14 residues. CDR1 and CDR2 from the germline V gene are DFQATT and SNEGSKA (reference sequence). The CDR3 here is CSARPGLAGGVWDF. For the CDR3, the DNA is TGCAGTGCTCGTCCGGGACTAGCGGGGGGCGTATGGGACTTC.

V gene TRBV2 combines with J gene TRBJ2-1, with D uncertain. CDR1 is SNHLY and CDR2 is FYNNEI in the germline V gene. The CDR3 has 13 residues. Trimming pared 1 base from V and 7 bases from J, leaving 8 bases between. The chain's CDR3 is CASSEGGSNEQFF. In DNA, the CDR3 is TGTGCCAGCAGTGAAGGGGGATCGAATGAGCAGTTCTTC. The whole variable domain, filled in from reference TRBV2 and TRBJ2-1, reads EPEVTQTPSHQVTQMGQEVILRCVPISNHLYFYWYRQILGQKVEFLVSFYNNEISEKSEIFDDQFSVERPDGSNFTLKIRSTKLEDSAMYFCASSEGGSNEQFFGPGTRLTVL.

V gene TRBV5-1 combines with J gene TRBJ2-5, with D possibly being TRBD2 (5 bases). With 3 bases removed from V and 5 bases from J, the gap between germline ends came to 11 bases. CDR3 size: 13 residues. Germline values: CDR1 SGHRS, CDR2 YFSETQ. For the CDR3, the DNA is TGCGCCAGCAGCTCCGGGGTCGGGGAGACCCAGTACTTC. Encoded protein: CASSSGVGETQYF.

J is TRBJ2-5 and V is TRBV7-2; possible D gene TRBD2, 6 bases. From germline, CDR1 is SGHTA and CDR2 FQGNSA. V lost 4 bases, J lost 5 bases, and 17 bases lay in between. The CDR3 is 15 amino acids. CDR3 DNA: TGTGCCAGCAGCTCGGGACTCTGGGCGGGGGAGACCCAGTACTTC. As protein: CASSSGLWAGETQYF.

The V gene is TRBV20-1, the J gene TRBJ2-7, with 11 bases matching TRBD2. Germline V gene sequence: CDR1 DFQATT, CDR2 SNEGSKA (reference sequence). The CDR3 totals 15 residues. The junction had 4 bases not matched to a gene; V was cut back by 0 bases and J by 3 bases. The CDR3 spells CSARDPTSGGYEQYF. DNA for the CDR3: TGCAGTGCTAGAGACCCTACTAGCGGGGGCTACGAGCAGTACTTC.

For this clonotype: At one boundary the junction diverges from the germline segment, which might be a read error. The CDR3 region has the DNA TGTGCCAGCAGCTTATCTTTGGGCTTAGGCGACGAGGAGTACTTC. Amino acid sequence: CASSLSLGLGDEEYF. The rearrangement uses TRBV7-2 and TRBJ2-7; no definite D call. Germline V gene sequence: CDR1 SGHTA, CDR2 FQGNSA. The CDR3 runs 15 residues.